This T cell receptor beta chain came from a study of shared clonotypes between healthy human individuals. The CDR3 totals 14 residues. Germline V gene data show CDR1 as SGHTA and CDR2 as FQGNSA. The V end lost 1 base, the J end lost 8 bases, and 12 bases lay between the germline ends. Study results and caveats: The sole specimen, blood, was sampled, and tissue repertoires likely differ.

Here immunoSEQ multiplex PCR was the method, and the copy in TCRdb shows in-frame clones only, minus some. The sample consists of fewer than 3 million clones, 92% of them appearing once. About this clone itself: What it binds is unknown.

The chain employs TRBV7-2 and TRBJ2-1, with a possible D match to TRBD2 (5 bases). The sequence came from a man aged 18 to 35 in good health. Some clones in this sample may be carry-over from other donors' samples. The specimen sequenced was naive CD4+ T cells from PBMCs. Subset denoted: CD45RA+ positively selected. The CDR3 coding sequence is TGTGCCAGCAGCTTAGGTCCGGGGATGGATGAGCAGTTCTTC. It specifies CASSLGPGMDEQFF.